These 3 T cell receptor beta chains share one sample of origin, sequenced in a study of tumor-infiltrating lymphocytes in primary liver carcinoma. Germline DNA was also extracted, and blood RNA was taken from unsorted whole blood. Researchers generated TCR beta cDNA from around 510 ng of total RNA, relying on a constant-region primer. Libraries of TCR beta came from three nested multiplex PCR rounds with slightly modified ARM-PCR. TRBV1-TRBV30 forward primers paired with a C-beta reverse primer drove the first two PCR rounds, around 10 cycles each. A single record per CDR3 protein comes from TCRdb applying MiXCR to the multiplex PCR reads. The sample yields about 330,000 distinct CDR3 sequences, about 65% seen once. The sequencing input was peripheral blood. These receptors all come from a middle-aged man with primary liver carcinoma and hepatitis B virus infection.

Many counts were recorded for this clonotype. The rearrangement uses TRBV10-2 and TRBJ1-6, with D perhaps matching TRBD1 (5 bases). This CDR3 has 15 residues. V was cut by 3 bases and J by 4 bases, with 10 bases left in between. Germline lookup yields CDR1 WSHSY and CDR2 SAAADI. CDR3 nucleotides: TGCGCCAGCAGTGATGGGGGAACATATAATTCACCCCTCCACTTT. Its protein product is CASSDGGTYNSPLHF.

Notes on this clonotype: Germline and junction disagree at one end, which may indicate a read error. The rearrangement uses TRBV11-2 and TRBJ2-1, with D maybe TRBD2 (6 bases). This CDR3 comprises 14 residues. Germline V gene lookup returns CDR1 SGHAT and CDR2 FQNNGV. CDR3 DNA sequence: TGCGCCAGCAGCGGTGGGGGGAATTACAATGAGCAGTTCTTC. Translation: CASSGGGNYNEQFF.

The CDR3 bases are TGTGCCAGCAGTTTTGTGGGGCTCGCTGGAAACACCATATATTTT. It specifies CASSFVGLAGNTIYF. The gene calls are TRBV28 and TRBJ1-3; maybe TRBD1 (5 bases). V lost 3 bases and J 2 bases, leaving 11 bases between the germline ends. The CDR3 has 15 residues. From germline, CDR1 is MDHEN and CDR2 SYDVKM. Looking up the rest from reference TRBV28 and TRBJ1-3 gives the full variable domain: DVKVTQSSRYLVKRTGEKVFLECVQDMDHENMFWYRQDPGLGLRLIYFSYDVKMKEKGDIPEGYSVSREKKERFSLILESASTNQTSMYLCASSFVGLAGNTIYFGEGSWLTVV.